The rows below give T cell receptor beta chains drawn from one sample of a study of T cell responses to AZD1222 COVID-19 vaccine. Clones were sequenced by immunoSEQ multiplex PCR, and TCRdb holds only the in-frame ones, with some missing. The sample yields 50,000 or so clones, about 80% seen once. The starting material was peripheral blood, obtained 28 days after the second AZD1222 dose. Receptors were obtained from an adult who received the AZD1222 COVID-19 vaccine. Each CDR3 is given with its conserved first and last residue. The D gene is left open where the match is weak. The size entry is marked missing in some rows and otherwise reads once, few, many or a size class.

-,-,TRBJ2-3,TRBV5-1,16,CASSLAGRASTDTQYF,TGCGCCAGCAGCTTGGCTGGTAGGGCTAGCACAGATACGCAGTATTTT
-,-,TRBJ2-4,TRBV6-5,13,CASSHDTKNIQYF,TGTGCCAGCAGCCACGACACAAAAAACATTCAGTACTTC
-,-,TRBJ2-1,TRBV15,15,CATSGALSVSNEQFF,TGTGCCACCAGCGGTGCCTTATCTGTGTCCAATGAGCAGTTCTTC
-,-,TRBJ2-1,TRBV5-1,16,CASSLYPGTQVVEQFF,TGCGCCAGCAGCTTGTACCCCGGGACTCAGGTCGTAGAGCAGTTCTTC
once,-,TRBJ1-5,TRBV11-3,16,CASSSQTTTLHRPQHF,TGTGCCAGCAGCTCCCAGACCACAACCCTCCACCGGCCCCAGCATTTT
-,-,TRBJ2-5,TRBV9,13,CASSLKAGETQYF,TGTGCCAGCAGCCTCAAAGCGGGAGAGACCCAGTACTTC
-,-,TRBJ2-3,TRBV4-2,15,CASSHRDSGGDTQYF,TGTGCCAGCAGCCACCGGGACTCAGGAGGAGATACGCAGTATTTT
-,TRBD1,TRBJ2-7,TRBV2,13,CASPRTGGGEQYF,TGTGCCAGCCCGAGGACAGGGGGCGGGGAGCAGTACTTC
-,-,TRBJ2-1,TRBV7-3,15,CASSLGGWAYNEQFF,TGTGCCAGCAGCTTAGGCGGGTGGGCCTACAATGAGCAGTTCTTC
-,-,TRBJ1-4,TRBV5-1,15,CASSLAAGVDEKLFF,TGCGCCAGCAGCTTGGCGGCCGGGGTGGATGAAAAACTGTTTTTT
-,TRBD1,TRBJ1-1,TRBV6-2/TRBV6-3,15,CASSYSTGLGTEAFF,TGTGCCAGCAGTTACTCGACAGGGTTGGGCACTGAAGCTTTCTTT